The 6 T cell receptor beta chains in this list originate from one sample, sequenced in a study of metastatic and nonmetastatic thyroid tumors. Patients underwent thyroid surgery, and none had received any treatment before it. MiXCR reprocessed the PCR reads for TCRdb. Of about 9,900 clones listed, roughly 9.8% were seen once; the top ten hold roughly 7.5%. Sequenced material: tumor tissue. Every receptor here comes from a female donor with papillary thyroid cancer or a benign thyroid nodule (not recorded which). Some clones in this sample may be carry-over from other donors' samples.

This clone was found once. V and J are TRBV7-4 and TRBJ1-2; 9 bases align to TRBD1. Trimming cost V 5 bases and J 8 bases; bases outside gene matches: 6. Looked up from germline, CDR1 is SGHVT and CDR2 is SQSDAQ. The CDR3 is 13 amino acids. CDR3 sequence reads: CASSLNRGLGYTF. DNA for the CDR3: TGTGCCAGCAGCCTCAACAGGGGGCTCGGCTACACCTTC.

In its sample, this clone ranks as medium-sized. The chain combines TRBV19 with TRBJ2-3; D is possibly TRBD2 (5 bases). This CDR3 is built from 13 residues. Looked up from germline, CDR1 is LNHDA and CDR2 is SQIVND (reference sequence). V was shortened by 5 bases and J by 4 bases, with 10 bases between the two germline ends. The DNA of the CDR3 is TGTGCCAGTAGTTTGGGAGTGGCAGATACGCAGTATTTT. It encodes CASSLGVADTQYF.

This sequence joins TRBV6-1 and TRBJ1-1; tentatively, D is TRBD1 (6 bases). Germline V gene data show CDR1 as MNHNS and CDR2 as SASEGT. CDR3 length equals 15 residues. V gave up 3 bases and J gave up 2 bases, with 13 bases separating them. The CDR3 DNA follows: TGTGCCAGCAGTGAGGACTTACAGGGTAACACTGAAGCTTTCTTT. It is translated as CASSEDLQGNTEAFF.

This clone is classed as medium-sized. This chain connects TRBV28 to TRBJ2-3; TRBD1 or TRBD2 may be the D gene (5 bases each). Germline V lookup: CDR1 MDHEN, CDR2 SYDVKM. The CDR3 spans 13 residues. Trimming cost V 5 bases and J 5 bases, with 11 bases left between them. CDR3 region: CASSPPGRDTQYF. The CDR3 DNA follows: TGTGCCAGCAGTCCTCCAGGGAGAGATACGCAGTATTTT.

This clone was counted ten times or more. The chain combines TRBV9 with TRBJ2-3, with D unresolved. CDR3 size: 15 residues. Trimming shortened V by 1 base and J by 0 bases, and 9 bases separated the two germline ends. The germline CDR1 and CDR2 sequences are SGDLS and YYNGEE. In DNA form, the CDR3 reads TGTGCCAGCAGCGTACGGCCTGGGAGCACAGATACGCAGTATTTT. This codes for CASSVRPGSTDTQYF.

This clone is medium-sized by share. The rearrangement joins TRBV27 to TRBJ2-7; D is uncertain. With 0 bases removed from V and 1 base from J, the gap between germline ends came to 4 bases. The CDR3 extends over 13 amino acids. Germline values: CDR1 MNHEY, CDR2 SMNVEV (reference sequence). As DNA, the CDR3 is TGTGCCAGCAGTTTATCCGAGTCCTACGAGCAGTACTTC. Protein sequence: CASSLSESYEQYF.